This T cell receptor beta chain was retrieved from a study of blood T cell repertoires in COVID-19. Across the study: T cells, B-cell-depleted T cells, or PBMCs provided the cDNA or gDNA that served as material.

In the original analysis: Reference gene primers were amplified, and this amplification served to estimate nucleated cell counts. The repertoire was sequenced with immunoSEQ multiplex PCR; TCRdb's copy has only in-frame clones and lacks some. That table supplies the V and J calls and clone size; D and trimming were determined from the DNA. The repertoire holds roughly 250,000 clones, roughly 86% seen once, with around 9.5% in the top ten. Sequenced: peripheral blood. The TCR comes from a man aged 40-49 years who had recovered from COVID-19.

CDR3 DNA sequence: TGTGCCAGCAGCTTACGACTAGCCCTAGGCCATGAGCAGTTCTTC. Protein product: CASSLRLALGHEQFF. This sequence joins TRBV6-2 or TRBV6-3 and TRBJ2-1; 7 positions agree with TRBD2. CDR3 length equals 15 residues. Trimming took 6 bases from V and 8 from J; bases not matched to a gene: 13. Germline lookup yields CDR1 MNHEY and CDR2 SVGEGT.